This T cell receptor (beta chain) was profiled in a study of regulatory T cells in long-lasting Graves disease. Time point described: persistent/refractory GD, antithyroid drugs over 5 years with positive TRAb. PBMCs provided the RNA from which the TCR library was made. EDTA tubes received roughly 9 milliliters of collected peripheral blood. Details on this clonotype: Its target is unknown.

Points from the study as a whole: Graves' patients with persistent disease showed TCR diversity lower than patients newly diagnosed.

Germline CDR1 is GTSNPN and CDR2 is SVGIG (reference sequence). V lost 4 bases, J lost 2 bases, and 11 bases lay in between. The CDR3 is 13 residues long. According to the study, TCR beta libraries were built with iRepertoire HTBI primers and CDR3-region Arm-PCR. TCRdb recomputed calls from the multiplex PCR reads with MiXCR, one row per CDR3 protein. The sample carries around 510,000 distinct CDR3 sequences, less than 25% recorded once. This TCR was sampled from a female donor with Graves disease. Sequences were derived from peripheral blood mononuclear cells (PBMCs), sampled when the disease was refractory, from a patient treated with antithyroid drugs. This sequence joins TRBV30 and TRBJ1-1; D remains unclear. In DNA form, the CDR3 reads TGTGCCTGGACCCCCACCTTTAACACTGAAGCTTTCTTT. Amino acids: CAWTPTFNTEAFF.